The T cell receptor beta chain described here comes from a study of blood T cell repertoires in COVID-19. Turning to the study itself: Acute-phase and convalescent COVID-19 samples originated in the United States, Italy and Spain. PBMCs, B-cell-depleted T cells, or T cells provided the cDNA or gDNA that made up the material.

Per the study methods: The authors estimated nucleated cell counts from reference gene primer amplification. Assay used: immunoSEQ multiplex PCR; TCRdb lists only in-frame clones, some missing. V and J calls and clone size are as listed in that table; D and trimming were resolved from the DNA. Of 45,000 to 65,000 clones listed, about 83% are singletons. This CDR3 contains 11 residues. Trimming removed 7 bases at V and 3 bases at J, with 7 bases between. Germline values: CDR1 SGHRS, CDR2 YFSETQ. What was sequenced was peripheral blood. The TCR was taken from a man between 40 and 49 years old with acute or convalescent COVID-19. The chain recombines TRBV5-1 with TRBJ1-2; D might be TRBD1 (5 bases). The CDR3 protein is CASGGYYGYTF. In DNA form, the CDR3 reads TGCGCCAGCGGGGGGTACTATGGCTACACCTTC.